The rows below give T cell receptor beta chains drawn from one sample of a study of immunodeficiency. Assay used: immunoSEQ multiplex PCR; TCRdb lists only in-frame clones, some missing. The data show a few thousand clones, 89% seen once. Input material: CD8+ T cells from blood. The receptors derive from a human donor in good health. CDR3s include the opening cysteine and the closing phenylalanine or tryptophan. The D gene is left open where the match is weak. Clone size appears in some rows only: once, few, many, or a class for an expanded clone.

j_gene: TRBJ2-2
abundance: -
d_gene: TRBD2
v_gene: TRBV7-9
CDR3aa: CASSPGRLAGGTGELFF
CDR3nt: TGTGCCAGCAGCCCCGGTCGACTAGCGGGAGGTACCGGGGAGCTGTTTTTT

j_gene: TRBJ2-1
abundance: -
d_gene: TRBD1
v_gene: TRBV13
CDR3aa: CASSLGGQASKEQFF
CDR3nt: TGTGCCAGCAGCTTAGGGGGACAGGCCTCTAAGGAGCAGTTCTTC

j_gene: TRBJ2-2
abundance: -
d_gene: -
v_gene: TRBV7-9
CDR3aa: CASRSPGQQNTGELFF
CDR3nt: TGTGCCAGCAGATCCCCCGGACAGCAGAACACCGGGGAGCTGTTTTTT

j_gene: TRBJ2-1
abundance: few
d_gene: -
v_gene: TRBV7-3
CDR3aa: CASSVGQGNEQFF
CDR3nt: TGTGCCAGCAGCGTTGGACAAGGCAATGAGCAGTTCTTC

j_gene: TRBJ1-1
abundance: -
d_gene: -
v_gene: TRBV9
CDR3aa: CASSGGGGGNTEAFF
CDR3nt: TGTGCCAGCAGCGGAGGCGGGGGGGGAAACACTGAAGCTTTCTTT

j_gene: TRBJ2-2
abundance: -
d_gene: -
v_gene: TRBV7-2
CDR3aa: CASSATTLPGGELFF
CDR3nt: TGTGCCAGCAGCGCGACTACATTGCCTGGCGGGGAGCTGTTTTTT

j_gene: TRBJ2-3
abundance: -
d_gene: TRBD2
v_gene: TRBV6-5
CDR3aa: CASSYEAGEGDTQYF
CDR3nt: TGTGCCAGCAGTTACGAGGCGGGAGAGGGTGATACGCAGTATTTT

j_gene: TRBJ2-1
abundance: -
d_gene: TRBD2
v_gene: TRBV11-1
CDR3aa: CASSPAGGSYNEQFF
CDR3nt: TGTGCCAGCAGCCCGGCGGGAGGGTCCTACAATGAGCAGTTCTTC

j_gene: TRBJ2-2
abundance: -
d_gene: TRBD1
v_gene: TRBV2
CDR3aa: CASRARDRLFF
CDR3nt: TGTGCCAGCAGGGCGAGGGACAGGTTGTTTTTT

j_gene: TRBJ1-1
abundance: -
d_gene: -
v_gene: TRBV29-1
CDR3aa: CSVLGSGTEAFF
CDR3nt: TGCAGCGTTCTAGGGTCGGGCACTGAAGCTTTCTTT

j_gene: TRBJ2-7
abundance: once
d_gene: -
v_gene: TRBV6-5
CDR3aa: CAVPGLKNAYEQYF
CDR3nt: TGTGCCGTACCCGGACTGAAAAACGCCTACGAGCAGTACTTC

j_gene: TRBJ2-7
abundance: -
d_gene: TRBD1
v_gene: TRBV29-1
CDR3aa: CSANTGGTDEQYF
CDR3nt: TGCAGCGCTAACACAGGGGGAACCGACGAGCAGTACTTC

j_gene: TRBJ1-5
abundance: -
d_gene: TRBD1
v_gene: TRBV4-1
CDR3aa: CASSQTGDQPQHF
CDR3nt: TGCGCCAGCAGCCAGACAGGGGATCAGCCCCAGCATTTT

j_gene: TRBJ1-5
abundance: once
d_gene: -
v_gene: TRBV2
CDR3aa: CASRPGAGSGQPQHF
CDR3nt: TGTGCCAGCAGGCCTGGGGCAGGGTCGGGGCAGCCCCAGCATTTT

j_gene: TRBJ2-7
abundance: -
d_gene: -
v_gene: TRBV4-2
CDR3aa: CASSPSVVSSYEQYF
CDR3nt: TGTGCCAGCAGCCCCTCCGTCGTAAGCTCCTACGAGCAGTACTTC

j_gene: TRBJ1-2
abundance: -
d_gene: -
v_gene: TRBV29-1
CDR3aa: CSVGDEGDGYGYTF
CDR3nt: TGCAGCGTTGGGGACGAGGGGGATGGCTATGGCTACACCTTC

j_gene: TRBJ2-1
abundance: -
d_gene: TRBD2
v_gene: TRBV9
CDR3aa: CASSVGLAGSYEQFF
CDR3nt: TGTGCCAGCAGCGTAGGACTAGCAGGATCCTATGAGCAGTTCTTC

j_gene: TRBJ1-6
abundance: -
d_gene: -
v_gene: TRBV2
CDR3aa: CASRVGPGYSPLHF
CDR3nt: TGTGCCAGCAGAGTAGGTCCGGGTTATTCACCCCTCCACTTT

j_gene: TRBJ1-6
abundance: -
d_gene: TRBD1
v_gene: TRBV30
CDR3aa: CAWSSGTGDSPLHF
CDR3nt: TGTGCCTGGAGTTCCGGGACAGGGGATTCACCCCTCCACTTT

j_gene: TRBJ2-1
abundance: large
d_gene: -
v_gene: TRBV6-6
CDR3aa: CASSRGGSGATYNEQFF
CDR3nt: TGTGCCAGCAGTCGAGGGGGGAGCGGGGCGACCTACAATGAGCAGTTCTTC

j_gene: TRBJ1-2
abundance: -
d_gene: -
v_gene: TRBV5-6
CDR3aa: CASSLAGGVDYGYTF
CDR3nt: TGTGCCAGCAGCTTGGCGGGGGGAGTCGACTATGGCTACACCTTC

j_gene: TRBJ1-3
abundance: -
d_gene: -
v_gene: TRBV7-9
CDR3aa: CASSLGGSGNTIYF
CDR3nt: TGTGCCAGCAGCTTAGGGGGAAGTGGAAACACCATATATTTT

j_gene: TRBJ2-7
abundance: -
d_gene: -
v_gene: TRBV29-1
CDR3aa: CSVVGLDGANGYEQYF
CDR3nt: TGCAGCGTTGTTGGGCTGGACGGGGCAAACGGCTACGAGCAGTACTTC

j_gene: TRBJ2-7
abundance: -
d_gene: TRBD2
v_gene: TRBV2
CDR3aa: CASSEPSGGSYEQYF
CDR3nt: TGTGCCAGCAGTGAACCTAGCGGGGGCTCCTACGAGCAGTACTTC

j_gene: TRBJ2-3
abundance: -
d_gene: TRBD2
v_gene: TRBV2
CDR3aa: CASSDPAGGPDTDTQYF
CDR3nt: TGTGCCAGCAGTGACCCGGCGGGGGGGCCTGACACAGATACGCAGTATTTT

j_gene: TRBJ2-7
abundance: -
d_gene: TRBD2
v_gene: TRBV5-1
CDR3aa: CASSWTSGYEQYF
CDR3nt: TGCGCCAGCAGCTGGACTAGCGGCTACGAGCAGTACTTC

j_gene: TRBJ1-5
abundance: -
d_gene: -
v_gene: TRBV9
CDR3aa: CASSVEGLINQPQHF
CDR3nt: TGTGCCAGCAGCGTAGAAGGGCTCATCAATCAGCCCCAGCATTTT

j_gene: TRBJ2-1
abundance: -
d_gene: TRBD2
v_gene: TRBV2
CDR3aa: CASSGLAGGYNEQFF
CDR3nt: TGTGCCAGCAGCGGACTAGCGGGAGGATACAATGAGCAGTTCTTC

j_gene: TRBJ1-1
abundance: -
d_gene: TRBD1
v_gene: TRBV5-1
CDR3aa: CASSLETGGLTEAFF
CDR3nt: TGCGCCAGCAGCTTAGAAACAGGGGGCCTCACTGAAGCTTTCTTT

j_gene: TRBJ2-7
abundance: -
d_gene: TRBD2
v_gene: TRBV28
CDR3aa: CASSSGLAGEEQYF
CDR3nt: TGTGCCAGCAGTTCCGGACTAGCGGGAGAGGAGCAGTACTTC

j_gene: TRBJ1-1
abundance: -
d_gene: -
v_gene: TRBV6-5
CDR3aa: CASSPGGILTEAFF
CDR3nt: TGTGCCAGCAGCCCCGGCGGGATTCTTACTGAAGCTTTCTTT

j_gene: TRBJ1-5
abundance: -
d_gene: -
v_gene: TRBV21-1
CDR3aa: CASSSYRGNQPQHF
CDR3nt: TGTGCCAGCAGCTCTTACAGGGGAAATCAGCCCCAGCATTTT

j_gene: TRBJ2-3
abundance: -
d_gene: -
v_gene: TRBV27
CDR3aa: CASSLVGYTSTDTQYF
CDR3nt: TGTGCCAGCAGTTTGGTAGGGTATACTAGCACAGATACGCAGTATTTT

j_gene: TRBJ2-1
abundance: -
d_gene: TRBD2
v_gene: TRBV11-3
CDR3aa: CASSEGAGGIYNEQFF
CDR3nt: TGTGCCAGCAGCGAGGGGGCGGGAGGGATCTACAATGAGCAGTTCTTC

j_gene: TRBJ1-5
abundance: few
d_gene: -
v_gene: TRBV4-1
CDR3aa: CASSQGTTAGQPQHF
CDR3nt: TGCGCCAGCAGCCAAGGGACGACGGCAGGCCAGCCCCAGCATTTT

j_gene: TRBJ2-7
abundance: -
d_gene: -
v_gene: TRBV3-1/TRBV3-2
CDR3aa: CASSQYNPIRVRRAVF
CDR3nt: TGTGCCAGCAGCCAATATAATCCCATTCGTGTTAGACGAGCAGTATTC

j_gene: TRBJ2-7
abundance: -
d_gene: TRBD1
v_gene: TRBV4-1
CDR3aa: CASSQGTGRLNEQYF
CDR3nt: TGCGCCAGCAGCCAAGGGACAGGGAGGCTCAACGAGCAGTACTTC

j_gene: TRBJ2-7
abundance: -
d_gene: -
v_gene: TRBV28
CDR3aa: CASNREYEQYF
CDR3nt: TGTGCCAGCAACCGAGAGTACGAGCAGTACTTC

j_gene: TRBJ1-1
abundance: -
d_gene: -
v_gene: TRBV7-6
CDR3aa: CASSLDGGMNTEAFF
CDR3nt: TGTGCCAGCAGCCTCGATGGAGGCATGAACACTGAAGCTTTCTTT

j_gene: TRBJ2-1
abundance: -
d_gene: TRBD2
v_gene: TRBV5-6
CDR3aa: CASEPGSSGGVYEQFF
CDR3nt: TGTGCCTCCGAACCCGGGTCTAGCGGGGGGGTTTATGAGCAGTTCTTC

j_gene: TRBJ1-6
abundance: -
d_gene: -
v_gene: TRBV7-3
CDR3aa: CASSTSGDYNSPLHF
CDR3nt: TGTGCCAGCAGCACCTCCGGGGATTATAATTCACCCCTCCACTTT

j_gene: TRBJ2-7
abundance: -
d_gene: -
v_gene: TRBV7-2
CDR3aa: CASSLDGSGYEQYF
CDR3nt: TGTGCCAGCAGCCTCGATGGTAGCGGCTACGAGCAGTACTTC

j_gene: TRBJ2-7
abundance: -
d_gene: -
v_gene: TRBV13
CDR3aa: CASSSGLLSSYEQYF
CDR3nt: TGTGCCAGCAGCTCGGGTTTACTTAGCTCCTACGAGCAGTACTTC

j_gene: TRBJ1-5
abundance: once
d_gene: -
v_gene: TRBV4-1
CDR3aa: CASSQYNSNQPQHF
CDR3nt: TGCGCCAGCAGCCAATATAATAGCAATCAGCCCCAGCATTTT

j_gene: TRBJ2-7
abundance: once
d_gene: -
v_gene: TRBV28
CDR3aa: CASSNKTGIYEQYF
CDR3nt: TGTGCCAGCAGTAATAAGACGGGAATATACGAGCAGTACTTC

j_gene: TRBJ2-2
abundance: -
d_gene: -
v_gene: TRBV15
CDR3aa: CATSRATDNTGELFF
CDR3nt: TGTGCCACCAGCAGAGCGACAGATAACACCGGGGAGCTGTTTTTT

j_gene: TRBJ2-7
abundance: -
d_gene: TRBD2
v_gene: TRBV7-9
CDR3aa: CASTPAGGEQYF
CDR3nt: TGTGCCAGCACCCCGGCGGGGGGCGAGCAGTACTTC

j_gene: TRBJ1-2
abundance: -
d_gene: -
v_gene: TRBV2
CDR3aa: CASTLQGREGYTF
CDR3nt: TGTGCCAGCACGCTACAGGGTAGGGAGGGCTACACCTTC

j_gene: TRBJ2-1
abundance: -
d_gene: -
v_gene: TRBV7-8
CDR3aa: CASRRGLLGDGDEQFF
CDR3nt: TGTGCCAGCAGGCGGGGCTTACTAGGAGATGGCGATGAGCAGTTCTTC

j_gene: TRBJ2-3
abundance: -
d_gene: TRBD1
v_gene: TRBV15
CDR3aa: CATSGQRTGTDTQYF
CDR3nt: TGTGCCACCAGCGGCCAACGGACAGGGACCGATACGCAGTATTTT

j_gene: TRBJ1-1
abundance: -
d_gene: -
v_gene: TRBV15
CDR3aa: CATSSRGSGAEAFF
CDR3nt: TGTGCCACCAGCTCCCGTGGTTCAGGGGCTGAAGCTTTCTTT

j_gene: TRBJ2-7
abundance: -
d_gene: -
v_gene: TRBV18
CDR3aa: CASSQGGRHRTPVGEQYF
CDR3nt: TGTGCCAGCTCACAGGGGGGCCGCCACAGGACCCCGGTGGGCGAGCAGTACTTC

j_gene: TRBJ2-7
abundance: -
d_gene: -
v_gene: TRBV9
CDR3aa: CASSGPGQGEQYF
CDR3nt: TGTGCCAGCAGCGGACCGGGACAAGGCGAGCAGTACTTC

j_gene: TRBJ1-5
abundance: -
d_gene: TRBD1
v_gene: TRBV5-6
CDR3aa: CASSLVQGEGQPQHF
CDR3nt: TGTGCCAGCAGCTTGGTACAGGGGGAAGGTCAGCCCCAGCATTTT

j_gene: TRBJ2-5
abundance: -
d_gene: TRBD1
v_gene: TRBV19
CDR3aa: CASSSRQGASETQYF
CDR3nt: TGTGCCAGTAGTTCCCGGCAGGGGGCTTCCGAGACCCAGTACTTC